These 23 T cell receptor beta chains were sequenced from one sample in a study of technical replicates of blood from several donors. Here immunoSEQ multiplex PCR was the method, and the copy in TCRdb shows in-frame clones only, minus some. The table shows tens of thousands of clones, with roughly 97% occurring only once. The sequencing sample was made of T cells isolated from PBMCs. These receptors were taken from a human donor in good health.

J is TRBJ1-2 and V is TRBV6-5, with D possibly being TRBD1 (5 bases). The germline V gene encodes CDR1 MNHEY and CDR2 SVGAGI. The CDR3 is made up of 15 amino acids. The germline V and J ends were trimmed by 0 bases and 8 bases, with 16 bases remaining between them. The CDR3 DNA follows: TGTGCCAGCAGTTACTCGGAAGGGGTCCCAAGCGGCTACACCTTC. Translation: CASSYSEGVPSGYTF.

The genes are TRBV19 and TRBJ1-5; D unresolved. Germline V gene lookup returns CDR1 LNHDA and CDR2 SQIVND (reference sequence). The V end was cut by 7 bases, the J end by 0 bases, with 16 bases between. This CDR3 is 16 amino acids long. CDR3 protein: CASIGREGYSNQPQHF. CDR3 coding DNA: TGTGCCAGTATCGGGAGGGAAGGTTATAGCAATCAGCCCCAGCATTTT. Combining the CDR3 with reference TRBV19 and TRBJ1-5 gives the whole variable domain DGGITQSPKYLFRKEGQNVTLSCEQNLNHDAMYWYRQDPGQGLRLIYYSQIVNDFQKGDIAEGYSVSREKKESFPLTVTSAQKNPTAFYLCASIGREGYSNQPQHFGDGTRLSIL.

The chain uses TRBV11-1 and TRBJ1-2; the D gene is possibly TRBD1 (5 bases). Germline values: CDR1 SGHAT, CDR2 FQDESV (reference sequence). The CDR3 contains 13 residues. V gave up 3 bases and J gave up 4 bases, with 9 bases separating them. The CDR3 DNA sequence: TGTGCCAGCAGCTTCGACAGTTTCTATGGCTACACCTTC. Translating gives CASSFDSFYGYTF.

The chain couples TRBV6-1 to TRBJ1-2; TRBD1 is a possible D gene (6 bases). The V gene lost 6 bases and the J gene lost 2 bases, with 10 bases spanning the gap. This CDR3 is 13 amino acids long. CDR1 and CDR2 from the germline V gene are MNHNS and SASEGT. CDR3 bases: TGTGCCAGCAGGATGGACAGAAACTATGGCTACACCTTC. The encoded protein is CASRMDRNYGYTF.

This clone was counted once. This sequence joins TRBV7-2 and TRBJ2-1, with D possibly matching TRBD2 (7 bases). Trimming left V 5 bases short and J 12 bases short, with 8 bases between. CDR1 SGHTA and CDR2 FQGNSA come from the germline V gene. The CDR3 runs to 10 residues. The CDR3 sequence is CASSRGGQFF. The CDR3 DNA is TGTGCCAGCAGCAGGGGGGGGCAGTTCTTC.

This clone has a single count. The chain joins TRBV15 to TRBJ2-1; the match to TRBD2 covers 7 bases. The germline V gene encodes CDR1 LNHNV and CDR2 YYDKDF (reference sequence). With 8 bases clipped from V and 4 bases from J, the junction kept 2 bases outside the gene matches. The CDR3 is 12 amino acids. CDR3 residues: CATGEGYNEQFF. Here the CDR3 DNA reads TGTGCCACCGGGGAGGGATACAATGAGCAGTTCTTC.

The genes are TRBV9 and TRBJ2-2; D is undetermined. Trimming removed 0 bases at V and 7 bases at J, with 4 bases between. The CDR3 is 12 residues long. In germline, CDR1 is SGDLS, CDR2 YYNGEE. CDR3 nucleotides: TGTGCCAGCAGCGTAGGCGGCGGGGAGCTGTTTTTT. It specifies CASSVGGGELFF.

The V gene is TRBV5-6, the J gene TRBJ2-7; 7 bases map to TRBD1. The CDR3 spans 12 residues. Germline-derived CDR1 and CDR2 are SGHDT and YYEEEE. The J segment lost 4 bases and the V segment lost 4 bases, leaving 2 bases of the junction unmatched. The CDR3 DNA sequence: TGTGCCAGCAGCGTGACAGGGTACGAGCAGTACTTC. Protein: CASSVTGYEQYF.

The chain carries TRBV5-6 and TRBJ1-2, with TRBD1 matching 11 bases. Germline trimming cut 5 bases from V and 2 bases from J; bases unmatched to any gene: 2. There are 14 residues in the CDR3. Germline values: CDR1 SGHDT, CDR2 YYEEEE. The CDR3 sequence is CASRGQGGNYGYTF. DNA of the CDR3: TGTGCCAGCAGGGGACAGGGGGGGAACTATGGCTACACCTTC. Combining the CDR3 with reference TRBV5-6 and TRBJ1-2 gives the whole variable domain DAGVTQSPTHLIKTRGQQVTLRCSPKSGHDTVSWYQQALGQGPQFIFQYYEEEERQRGNFPDRFSGHQFPNYSSELNVNALLLGDSALYLCASRGQGGNYGYTFGSGTRLTVV.

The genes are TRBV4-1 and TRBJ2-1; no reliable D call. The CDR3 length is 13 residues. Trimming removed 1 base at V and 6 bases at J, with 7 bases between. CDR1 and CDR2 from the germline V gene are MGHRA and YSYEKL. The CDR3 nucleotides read TGCGCCAGCAGCCAAGGAGGTAGCAATGAGCAGTTCTTC. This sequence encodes CASSQGGSNEQFF.

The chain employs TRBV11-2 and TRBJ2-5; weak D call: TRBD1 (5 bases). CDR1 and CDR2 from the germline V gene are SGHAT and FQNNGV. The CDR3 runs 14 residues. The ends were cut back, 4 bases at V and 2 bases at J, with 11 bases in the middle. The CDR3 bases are TGTGCCAGCAGCTCTAACAGGCTACAAGAGACCCAGTACTTC. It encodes CASSSNRLQETQYF. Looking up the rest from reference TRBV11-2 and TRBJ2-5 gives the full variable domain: EAGVAQSPRYKIIEKRQSVAFWCNPISGHATLYWYQQILGQGPKLLIQFQNNGVVDDSQLPKDRFSAERLKGVDSTLKIQPAKLEDSAVYLCASSSNRLQETQYFGPGTRLLVL.

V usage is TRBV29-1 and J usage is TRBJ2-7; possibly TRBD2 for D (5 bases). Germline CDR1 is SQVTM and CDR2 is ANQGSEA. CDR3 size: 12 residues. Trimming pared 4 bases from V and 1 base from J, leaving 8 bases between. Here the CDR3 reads CSVGTDSYEQYF. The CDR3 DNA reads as TGCAGCGTTGGGACTGATTCCTACGAGCAGTACTTC.

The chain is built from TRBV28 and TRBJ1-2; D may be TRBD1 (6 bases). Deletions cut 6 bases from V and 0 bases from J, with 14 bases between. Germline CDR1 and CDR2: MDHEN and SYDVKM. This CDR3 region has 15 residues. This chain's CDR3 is CASSPDQGTNYGYTF. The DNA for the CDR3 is TGTGCCAGCAGCCCAGACCAGGGGACTAACTATGGCTACACCTTC.

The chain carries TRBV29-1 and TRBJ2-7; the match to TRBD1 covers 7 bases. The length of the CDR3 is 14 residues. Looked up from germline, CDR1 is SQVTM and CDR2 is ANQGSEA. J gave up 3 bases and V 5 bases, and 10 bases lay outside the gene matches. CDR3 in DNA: TGCAGCGTTATCTACAGGGGTAGGGGCTACGAGCAGTACTTC. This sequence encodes CSVIYRGRGYEQYF.

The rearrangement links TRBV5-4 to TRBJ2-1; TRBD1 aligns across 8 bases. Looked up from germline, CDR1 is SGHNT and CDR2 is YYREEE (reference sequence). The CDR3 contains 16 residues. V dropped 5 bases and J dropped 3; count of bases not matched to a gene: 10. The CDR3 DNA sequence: TGTGCCAGCAGACCCGGGACAGGTGACTACTACAATGAGCAGTTCTTC. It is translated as CASRPGTGDYYNEQFF.

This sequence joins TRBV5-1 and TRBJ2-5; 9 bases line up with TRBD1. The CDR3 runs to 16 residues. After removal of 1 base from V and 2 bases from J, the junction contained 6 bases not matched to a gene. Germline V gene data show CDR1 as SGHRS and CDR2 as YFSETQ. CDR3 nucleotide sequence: TGCGCCAGCAGCTTGTCGTGGACAGGGGCTCAAGAGACCCAGTACTTC. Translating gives CASSLSWTGAQETQYF.

CDR3 protein: CASSNRGAESQHF. CDR3 sequence (DNA): TGTGCCAGCAGTAACAGGGGGGCGGAATCCCAGCATTTT. The chain joins TRBV6-1 to TRBJ1-5; 8 nucleotides align to TRBD1. Trimming cost V 5 bases and J 11 bases; bases outside gene matches: 8. This CDR3 is built from 13 residues. In germline, CDR1 is MNHNS, CDR2 SASEGT.

CDR3 sequence: CASSLRTGENYGYTF. CDR3 nucleotide sequence: TGCGCCAGCAGCCTCAGGACAGGCGAGAACTATGGCTACACCTTC. This sequence joins TRBV5-1 and TRBJ1-2, with 7 bases aligning to TRBD1. The CDR3 totals 15 residues. V shed 4 bases, J shed 2 bases, and the junction held 8 bases outside the gene matches. Germline V gives CDR1 SGHRS, CDR2 YFSETQ.

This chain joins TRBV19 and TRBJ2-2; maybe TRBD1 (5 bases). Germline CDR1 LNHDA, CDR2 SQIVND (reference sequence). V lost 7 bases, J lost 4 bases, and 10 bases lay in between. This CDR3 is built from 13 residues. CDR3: CASTREGTGELFF. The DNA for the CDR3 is TGTGCCAGTACCAGGGAAGGCACCGGGGAGCTGTTTTTT.

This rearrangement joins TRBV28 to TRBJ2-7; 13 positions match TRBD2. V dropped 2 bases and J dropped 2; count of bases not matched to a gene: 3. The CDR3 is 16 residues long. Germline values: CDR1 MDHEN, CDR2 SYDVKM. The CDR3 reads CASSLGTSGNPYEQYF. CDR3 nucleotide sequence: TGTGCCAGCAGTTTAGGGACTAGCGGGAATCCCTACGAGCAGTACTTC.

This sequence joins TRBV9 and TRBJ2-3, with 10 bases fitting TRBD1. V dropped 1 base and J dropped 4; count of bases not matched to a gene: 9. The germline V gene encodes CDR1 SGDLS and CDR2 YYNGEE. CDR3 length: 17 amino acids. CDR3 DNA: TGTGCCAGCAGCGTAAGAGGGGGGACAGGGGCTGCAGATACGCAGTATTTT. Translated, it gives CASSVRGGTGAADTQYF.

CDR3: CSAVRGGEQFF. The CDR3 region has the DNA TGCAGCGCCGTTAGGGGAGGCGAGCAGTTCTTC. This sequence joins TRBV29-1 and TRBJ2-1, with D possibly matching TRBD2 (6 bases). The CDR3 is 11 residues long. Germline V CDR1 and CDR2: SQVTM, ANQGSEA. The V and J ends lost 7 bases and 10 bases respectively, with 14 bases between them.

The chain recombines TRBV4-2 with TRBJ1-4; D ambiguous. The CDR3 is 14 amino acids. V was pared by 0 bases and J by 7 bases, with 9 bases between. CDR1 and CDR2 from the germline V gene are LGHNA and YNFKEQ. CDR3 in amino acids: CASSQDSTGEKLFF. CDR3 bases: TGTGCCAGCAGCCAAGATTCCACGGGTGAAAAACTGTTTTTT.